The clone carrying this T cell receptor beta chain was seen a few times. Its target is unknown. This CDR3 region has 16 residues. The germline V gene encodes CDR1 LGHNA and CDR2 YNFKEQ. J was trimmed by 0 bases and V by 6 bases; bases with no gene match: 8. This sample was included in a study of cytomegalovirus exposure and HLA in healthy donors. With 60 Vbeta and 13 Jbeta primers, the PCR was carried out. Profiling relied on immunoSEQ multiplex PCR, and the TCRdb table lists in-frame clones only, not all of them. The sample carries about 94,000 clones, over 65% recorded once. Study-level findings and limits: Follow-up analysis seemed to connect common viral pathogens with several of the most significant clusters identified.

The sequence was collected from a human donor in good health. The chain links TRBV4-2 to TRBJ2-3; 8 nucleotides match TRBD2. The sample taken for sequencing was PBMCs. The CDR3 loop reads CASRSGGPISTDTQYF. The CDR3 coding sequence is TGTGCCAGCAGAAGCGGGGGACCCATTAGCACAGATACGCAGTATTTT.